This T cell receptor beta chain comes out of a study of cytomegalovirus exposure and HLA in healthy donors. The PCR employed 60 Vbeta primers together with 13 Jbeta primers. Libraries were prepared by immunoSEQ multiplex PCR; TCRdb keeps only in-frame clonotypes and omits some of them. The sample lists 200,000 to 250,000 clones, about 85% occurring once. Study-wide findings and caveats: In a later analysis, a missense DCLRE1C variant was linked to TCR beta V- and J-gene trimming.

The CDR3 covers 15 residues. In germline, CDR1 is SGHTA, CDR2 FQGTGA. V shed 5 bases, J shed 6 bases, and the junction held 5 bases outside the gene matches. Remarks on this clone: Its antigen is undetermined.

Sequenced material: PBMCs. This chain connects TRBV7-3 to TRBJ2-1; TRBD2 agrees at 12 bases. The TCR sequence derives from a woman aged 50 to 65 in good health and CMV-seropositive. The CDR3: CASSLAGGPGNEQFF. The CDR3 DNA reads TGTGCCAGCAGCCTAGCGGGGGGGCCTGGCAATGAGCAGTTCTTC.